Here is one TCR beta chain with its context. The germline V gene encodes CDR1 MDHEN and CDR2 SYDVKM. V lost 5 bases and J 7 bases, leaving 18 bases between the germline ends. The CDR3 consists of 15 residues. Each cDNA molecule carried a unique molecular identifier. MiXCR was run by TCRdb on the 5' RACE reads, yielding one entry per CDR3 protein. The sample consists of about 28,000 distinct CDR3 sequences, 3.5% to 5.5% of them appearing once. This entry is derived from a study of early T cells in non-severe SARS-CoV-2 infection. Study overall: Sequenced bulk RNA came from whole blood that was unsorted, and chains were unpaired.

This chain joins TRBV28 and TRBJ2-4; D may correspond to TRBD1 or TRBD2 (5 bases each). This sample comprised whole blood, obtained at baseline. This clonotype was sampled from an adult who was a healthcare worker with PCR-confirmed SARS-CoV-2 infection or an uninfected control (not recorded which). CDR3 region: CASSLSSGTLNIQYF. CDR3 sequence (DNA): TGTGCCAGCAGTCTCTCCTCCGGGACCCTTAACATTCAGTACTTC.